The 8 T cell receptor beta chains presented below share a single source sample, sequenced in a study of blood T cell repertoires in COVID-19. The assay was immunoSEQ multiplex PCR, and TCRdb's table has in-frame clones only and misses some. The sample shows fewer than 500,000 clones, roughly 88% of them seen only once. Specimen: peripheral blood. The receptors shown here come from a woman in her twenties or thirties with active or convalescent COVID-19.

The chain employs TRBV19 and TRBJ2-7; TRBD2 agrees at 10 bases. The CDR3 extends over 15 amino acids. Unmatched junction bases numbered 4, after V lost 5 bases and J lost 0 bases. Germline V lookup: CDR1 LNHDA, CDR2 SQIVND (reference sequence). The CDR3 protein is CASSSTSGYSYEQYF. The CDR3 nucleotides read TGTGCCAGTAGTTCGACTAGCGGGTACTCCTACGAGCAGTACTTC.

The CDR3 nucleotides are TGTGCCAGCAGTTTTCACAGGAAACAAGAGACCCAGTACTTC. Translating it yields CASSFHRKQETQYF. This sequence joins TRBV28 and TRBJ2-5, with a tentative D call TRBD1 (5 bases). V lost 3 bases and J 2 bases, leaving 10 bases between the germline ends. CDR3 length equals 14 residues. CDR1 MDHEN and CDR2 SYDVKM come from the germline V gene.

Comments on this clone: The sample contains more than one DNA sequence encoding this CDR3. The gene calls are TRBV5-1 and TRBJ2-2; D may be TRBD1 (5 bases). CDR1 and CDR2 from the germline V gene are SGHRS and YFSETQ. The length of the CDR3 is 15 residues. V lost 4 bases and J lost 0, with 10 bases in between. CDR3 nucleotides: TGCGCCAGCAGCCCGACAGCTACGAACACCGGGGAGCTGTTTTTT. Its translation is CASSPTATNTGELFF.

The chain recombines TRBV27 with TRBJ1-1; D is unclear. The V end lost 4 bases, the J end lost 1 base, and 13 bases lay between the germline ends. Per germline, CDR1 MNHEY and CDR2 SMNVEV (reference sequence). The CDR3 is 15 residues long. CDR3 sequence: CASSSIPGANTEAFF. The DNA for the CDR3 is TGTGCCAGCAGTTCTATCCCTGGTGCGAACACTGAAGCTTTCTTT.

The chain employs TRBV13 and TRBJ2-7; 7 nucleotides align to TRBD1. The V gene's germline CDR1 is PRHDT and CDR2 FYEKMQ (reference sequence). CDR3 length: 14 residues. V shed 4 bases, J shed 3 bases, and the junction held 6 bases outside the gene matches. CDR3 amino acids: CASSSRQGIYEQYF. DNA of the CDR3: TGTGCCAGCAGCTCCCGACAGGGTATCTACGAGCAGTACTTC.

This sequence joins TRBV10-2 and TRBJ1-1; D may be TRBD1 (6 bases). Germline V gene sequence: CDR1 WSHSY, CDR2 SAAADI. Trimming stripped 6 bases from V and 4 bases from J, with 9 bases between. The CDR3 covers 12 residues. CDR3 nucleotide sequence: TGCGCCAGCAGGGGGGCCCTCACTGAAGCTTTCTTT. Translation: CASRGALTEAFF.

CDR3 nucleotide sequence: TGTGCTAGTGCTCCGGGACAGGGGCTCCCAAATGAAAAACTGTTTTTT. This gives the protein CASAPGQGLPNEKLFF. The genes are TRBV12-5 and TRBJ1-4; the match to TRBD1 covers 10 bases. The CDR3 has 16 amino acids. Germline CDR1 reads LGHNT; CDR2 reads FRNRAP. Trimming removed 7 bases from V and 5 bases from J; junction bases left unmatched: 10.

This chain links TRBV11-2 with TRBJ1-2; D unclear. The CDR3 totals 14 residues. Between the trimmed V and J ends, which lost 0 bases and 6 bases, there was a span of 11 bases. Germline V CDR1 and CDR2: SGHAT, FQNNGV. The CDR3: CASSLDYAEHGYTF. For the CDR3, the DNA is TGTGCCAGCAGCTTAGATTATGCAGAACATGGCTACACCTTC.